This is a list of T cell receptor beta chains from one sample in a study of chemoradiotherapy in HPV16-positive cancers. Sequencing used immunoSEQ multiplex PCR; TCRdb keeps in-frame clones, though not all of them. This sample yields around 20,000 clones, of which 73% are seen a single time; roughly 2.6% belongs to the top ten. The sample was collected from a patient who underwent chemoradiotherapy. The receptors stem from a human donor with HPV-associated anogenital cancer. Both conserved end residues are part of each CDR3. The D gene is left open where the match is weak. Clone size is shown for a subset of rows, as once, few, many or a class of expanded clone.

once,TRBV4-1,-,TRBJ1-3,CASSQEGVAGNTIYF,TGCGCCAGCAGCCAAGAGGGAGTCGCTGGAAACACCATATATTTT
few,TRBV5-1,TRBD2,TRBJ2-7,CASSSMGLAGVNEQYF,TGCGCCAGCAGCTCGATGGGACTAGCGGGGGTGAACGAGCAGTACTTC
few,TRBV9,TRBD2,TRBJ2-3,CASSVGPGGSHTDTQYF,TGTGCCAGCAGCGTAGGTCCGGGAGGAAGCCACACAGATACGCAGTATTTT
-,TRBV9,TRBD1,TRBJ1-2,CASSSGTVTNYGYTF,TGTGCCAGCAGTTCTGGGACAGTTACTAACTATGGCTACACCTTC
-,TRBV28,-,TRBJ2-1,CASSLLSLGLKNEQFF,TGTGCCAGCAGTTTATTGAGTCTCGGGTTGAAAAATGAGCAGTTCTTC
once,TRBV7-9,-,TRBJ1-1,CASSLRGGEAFF,TGTGCCAGCAGCTTACGGGGCGGTGAAGCTTTCTTT
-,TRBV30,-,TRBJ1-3,CAWSDPTRNSGNTIYF,TGTGCCTGGAGTGACCCGACACGCAACTCTGGAAACACCATATATTTT
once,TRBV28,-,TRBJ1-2,CAIAVTDYGYTF,TGTGCCATCGCGGTGACCGATTATGGCTACACCTTC
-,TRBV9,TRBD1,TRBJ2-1,CASSVEGDRGRENEQFF,TGTGCCAGCAGCGTAGAAGGGGACAGGGGGAGGGAAAATGAGCAGTTCTTC
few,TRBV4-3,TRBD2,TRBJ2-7,CASSQDQASGNYEQYF,TGCGCCAGCAGCCAAGATCAGGCTAGCGGGAACTACGAGCAGTACTTC
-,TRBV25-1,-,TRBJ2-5,CASSEPFGSAREQETQYF,TGTGCCAGCAGTGAACCCTTCGGTTCTGCGAGGGAACAAGAGACCCAGTACTTC
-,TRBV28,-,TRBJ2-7,CASSRGGSKSEQYF,TGTGCCAGCAGCAGGGGAGGGAGTAAGAGTGAGCAGTACTTC
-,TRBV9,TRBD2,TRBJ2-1,CASSVVDSGGSYNEQFF,TGTGCCAGCAGCGTAGTTGATAGCGGGGGATCCTACAATGAGCAGTTCTTC
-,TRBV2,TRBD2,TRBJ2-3,CASSEVTSGGGLGQYF,TGTGCCAGCAGTGAGGTGACTAGCGGGGGGGGTTTGGGGCAGTATTTT
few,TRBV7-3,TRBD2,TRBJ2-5,CASSLGVGTSGKETQYF,TGTGCCAGCAGCTTAGGAGTGGGAACTAGCGGAAAAGAGACCCAGTACTTC
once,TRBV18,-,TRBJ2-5,CASSDDRFWEQYF,TGTGCCAGCTCGGACGACAGGTTTTGGGAGCAGTACTTC
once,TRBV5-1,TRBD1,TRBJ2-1,CASSDRDRGNEQFF,TGCGCCAGCAGCGACAGGGACAGGGGAAATGAGCAGTTCTTC
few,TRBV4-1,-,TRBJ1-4,CASSQVIGEKLFF,TGCGCCAGCAGCCAAGTGATTGGTGAAAAACTGTTTTTT
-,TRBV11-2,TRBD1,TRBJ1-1,CASSITGTAYFGDEAFF,TGTGCCAGCAGTATTACCGGGACAGCCTATTTCGGTGATGAAGCTTTCTTT
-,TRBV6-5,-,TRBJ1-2,CASSYSTRGSGYTF,TGTGCCAGCAGTTACTCGACCAGGGGATCTGGCTACACCTTC
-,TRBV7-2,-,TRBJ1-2,CASSLDSQMGGYTF,TGTGCCAGCAGCTTGGACAGTCAAATGGGTGGCTACACCTTC
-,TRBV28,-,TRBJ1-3,CASHKLHRAPRAGNTIYF,TGTGCCAGCCATAAACTCCACCGGGCCCCGAGGGCTGGAAACACCATATATTTT
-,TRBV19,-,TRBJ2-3,CASSISAAGATDTQYF,TGTGCCAGTAGTATATCAGCGGCAGGAGCCACAGATACGCAGTATTTT
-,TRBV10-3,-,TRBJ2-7,CAISEGESSYEQYF,TGTGCCATCAGTGAAGGGGAGTCCTCCTACGAGCAGTACTTC
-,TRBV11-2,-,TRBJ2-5,CASSSLGWGETQYF,TGTGCCAGCAGCTCACTAGGTTGGGGTGAGACCCAGTACTTC
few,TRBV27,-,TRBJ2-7,CASIGRAAYEQYF,TGTGCCAGCATAGGAAGGGCCGCCTACGAGCAGTACTTC
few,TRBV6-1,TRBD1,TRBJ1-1,CASSDRGQTEAFF,TGTGCCAGCAGTGACAGGGGGCAGACTGAAGCTTTCTTT
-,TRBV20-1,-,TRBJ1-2,CSAGGTYGYTF,TGCAGTGCTGGAGGGACCTATGGCTACACCTTC
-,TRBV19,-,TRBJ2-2,CASSIGRGHTGELFF,TGTGCCAGTAGTATAGGTAGGGGTCACACCGGGGAGCTGTTTTTT
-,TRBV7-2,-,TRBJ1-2,CASSYDVGVYGYTF,TGTGCCAGCAGCTATGACGTGGGGGTCTATGGCTACACCTTC
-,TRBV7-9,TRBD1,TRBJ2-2,CASTSDRTNTGELFF,TGTGCCAGCACCTCGGACAGGACGAACACCGGGGAGCTGTTTTTT
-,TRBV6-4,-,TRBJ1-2,CASSDGGIYGYTF,TGTGCCAGCAGTGACGGAGGGATCTATGGCTACACCTTC
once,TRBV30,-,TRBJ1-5,CAWSRAGEGSQPQHF,TGTGCCTGGAGTCGGGCAGGGGAGGGGAGTCAGCCCCAGCATTTT
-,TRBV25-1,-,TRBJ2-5,CASSDDGQQQETQYF,TGTGCCAGCAGTGACGATGGTCAACAACAAGAGACCCAGTACTTC
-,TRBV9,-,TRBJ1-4,CASSVGPRAGEKLFF,TGTGCCAGCAGCGTAGGTCCCAGGGCCGGAGAAAAACTGTTTTTT
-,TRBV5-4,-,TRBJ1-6,CASSLEGIQNSPLHF,TGTGCCAGCAGCTTGGAGGGCATCCAGAATTCACCCCTCCACTTT
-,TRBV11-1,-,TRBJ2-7,CASSLGRAGHEQYF,TGTGCCAGCAGCTTAGGTCGGGCAGGGCACGAGCAGTACTTC
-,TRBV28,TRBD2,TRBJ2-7,CASRPGLAGANEQYF,TGTGCCAGCCGCCCGGGACTAGCGGGAGCCAACGAGCAGTACTTC
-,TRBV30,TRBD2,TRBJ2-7,CAWSELAGNSYEQYF,TGTGCCTGGAGTGAGTTAGCGGGGAACTCCTACGAGCAGTACTTC
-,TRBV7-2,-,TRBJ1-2,CASSSSGEKGGYTF,TGTGCCAGCAGCTCATCAGGGGAGAAGGGTGGCTACACCTTC
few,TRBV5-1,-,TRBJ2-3,CASSLTVVDTQYF,TGCGCCAGCAGCTTGACAGTGGTAGATACGCAGTATTTT
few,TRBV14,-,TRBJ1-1,CASSLIRSGDTEAFF,TGTGCCAGCAGCCTTATCAGAAGCGGGGACACTGAAGCTTTCTTT
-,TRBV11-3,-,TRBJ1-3,CASSLRTASGNTIYF,TGTGCCAGCAGCCTTAGGACGGCCTCTGGAAACACCATATATTTT
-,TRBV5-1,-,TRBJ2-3,CASSLSGTRTDTQYF,TGCGCCAGCAGCTTGAGTGGGACTCGCACAGATACGCAGTATTTT
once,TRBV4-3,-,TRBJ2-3,CASSHHPDGQDTQYF,TGCGCCAGCAGCCACCACCCTGACGGGCAAGATACGCAGTATTTT
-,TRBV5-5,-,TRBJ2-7,CASSTSGIGEQYF,TGTGCCAGCAGCACGTCAGGGATTGGCGAGCAGTACTTC
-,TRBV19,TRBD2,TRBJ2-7,CASSISGAINEQYF,TGTGCCAGTAGTATCAGCGGGGCTATCAACGAGCAGTACTTC
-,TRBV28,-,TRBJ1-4,CASSLSGEKLFF,TGTGCCAGCAGTTTGTCAGGCGAAAAACTGTTTTTT
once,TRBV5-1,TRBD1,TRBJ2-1,CASSSMTGVNEQFF,TGCGCCAGCAGCTCTATGACAGGGGTAAATGAGCAGTTCTTC